The 27 T cell receptor beta chains in this list originate from one sample, sequenced in a study of monozygotic twins with inflammatory bowel disease. TCRdb reprocessed the 5' RACE reads and keeps a single row for each CDR3 protein, giving no DNA. This listing includes 70,000 to 95,000 distinct CDR3 sequences. The sequenced sample consisted of blood. Receptor source: a human donor with ulcerative colitis or Crohn's disease, or a healthy co-twin of an affected twin (not recorded which).

The chain uses TRBV20-1 and TRBJ1-4; TCRdb names TRBD1, which stays unverified in the absence of DNA. The CDR3 consists of 14 residues. Germline V lookup: CDR1 DFQATT, CDR2 SNEGSKA (reference sequence). CDR3 loop: CSASQRQGDEKLFF.

The V and J genes are TRBV11-2 and TRBJ2-2. From germline, CDR1 is SGHAT and CDR2 FQNNGV. The CDR3 has 12 residues. The chain's CDR3 is CASSQHTGELFF. Using reference TRBV11-2 and TRBJ2-2 for the parts outside the CDR3, the full variable domain is EAGVAQSPRYKIIEKRQSVAFWCNPISGHATLYWYQQILGQGPKLLIQFQNNGVVDDSQLPKDRFSAERLKGVDSTLKIQPAKLEDSAVYLCASSQHTGELFFGEGSRLTVL.

The CDR3 loop reads CSVGTGGAETQYF. The genes are TRBV29-1 and TRBJ2-5; checking the TCRdb D call of TRBD1 is not possible without DNA. Per the germline V gene, CDR1 is SQVTM and CDR2 is ANQGSEA. This CDR3 contains 13 residues.

V usage is TRBV12-3 or TRBV12-4 and J usage is TRBJ1-2; TCRdb's D gene call, TRBD1, goes unchecked for lack of DNA. This CDR3 is built from 14 residues. CDR3 in amino acids: CASSLGHNHYGYTF.

The V and J genes are TRBV5-1 and TRBJ2-5; TCRdb's D call, TRBD2, is unchecked because there is no DNA. This CDR3 is built from 12 residues. The germline V gene has CDR1 SGHRS and CDR2 YFSETQ. The CDR3 sequence is CASSPSDETQYF. Drawing the rest from reference TRBV5-1 and TRBJ2-5, the complete variable domain is KAGVTQTPRYLIKTRGQQVTLSCSPISGHRSVSWYQQTPGQGLQFLFEYFSETQRNKGNFPGRFSGRQFSNSRSEMNVSTLELGDSALYLCASSPSDETQYFGPGTRLLVL.

The chain uses TRBV5-1 and TRBJ2-7. The CDR3 loop spans 14 amino acids. Germline V lookup: CDR1 SGHRS, CDR2 YFSETQ. This CDR3 is CASKPMTTTYEQYF.

V is TRBV15 and J is TRBJ2-7; TCRdb selects TRBD2, and the lack of DNA leaves this call unchecked. The CDR3 sequence is 14 residues long. Germline V gene sequence: CDR1 LNHNV, CDR2 YYDKDF (reference sequence). This CDR3 is CATSREGGGYEQYF.

This sequence joins TRBV20-1 and TRBJ2-3; TCRdb's D call of TRBD2 is untestable without DNA. Germline V lookup: CDR1 DFQATT, CDR2 SNEGSKA (reference sequence). The CDR3 runs to 16 residues. CDR3 loop: CSARDPGGLAVGTQYF.

V is TRBV13 and J is TRBJ1-6; TCRdb's D call of TRBD1 is untestable without DNA. The CDR3 consists of 16 residues. Germline CDR1 reads PRHDT; CDR2 reads FYEKMQ (reference sequence). CDR3 in amino acids: CASSLGDRGHGSPLHF.

The genes are TRBV12-3 or TRBV12-4 and TRBJ1-1. This CDR3 comprises 13 residues. This CDR3 is CASSRGLNTEAFF.

The genes are TRBV12-3 or TRBV12-4 and TRBJ1-4; checking the TCRdb D call of TRBD1 is not possible without DNA. The CDR3 length is 13 residues. Here the CDR3 reads CASSLGTDEKLFF.

The rearrangement joins TRBV7-8 to TRBJ2-3; there is no DNA to check the TCRdb D call of TRBD1. CDR3 length: 16 amino acids. Germline assignment: CDR1 SGHVS and CDR2 FQNEAQ. CDR3 sequence reads: CASSLPYSRRGDTQYF.

This CDR3 is CASSQRLMRLTYEQYF. The J gene is TRBJ2-7, the V gene TRBV4-2. CDR3 length: 16 residues. Germline assignment: CDR1 LGHNA and CDR2 YNFKEQ.

V is TRBV5-1 and J is TRBJ2-1; TCRdb calls TRBD1, which cannot be checked without DNA. The CDR3 is 14 residues long. CDR1 is SGHRS, CDR2 YFSETQ, per germline. CDR3 sequence: CASSPGTLYNEQFF.

The chain carries TRBV29-1 and TRBJ2-1; TCRdb's D call of TRBD1 is untestable without DNA. The CDR3 spans 15 residues. The V gene's germline CDR1 is SQVTM and CDR2 ANQGSEA. CDR3 in amino acids: CSVSTPSGALDEQFF.

The CDR3 loop reads CASSFLDTIYEQYF. J is TRBJ2-7 and V is TRBV5-1; the TCRdb call, TRBD1, lacks DNA for checking. This CDR3 contains 14 residues. CDR1 SGHRS and CDR2 YFSETQ come from the germline V gene.

The chain joins TRBV18 to TRBJ1-5. The CDR3 covers 14 residues. CDR1 is KGHSH and CDR2 is LQKENI in the germline V gene. The CDR3 sequence is CASSPVHGDQPQHF.

The chain recombines TRBV29-1 with TRBJ1-2. The CDR3 consists of 11 residues. Germline V gives CDR1 SQVTM, CDR2 ANQGSEA. The CDR3 is CSVFEAGGYTF.

The CDR3 here is CSATKQGSSYNSPLHF. The chain has TRBV20-1 and TRBJ1-6; with no DNA, the TCRdb D assignment of TRBD1 cannot be verified. CDR3 size: 16 residues. Germline V gene sequence: CDR1 DFQATT, CDR2 SNEGSKA (reference sequence).

V gene TRBV21-1 combines with J gene TRBJ2-3; TCRdb's D call of TRBD1 is untestable without DNA. TRBV21-1 is a known pseudogene. This CDR3 has 15 amino acids. The CDR3 here is CASSNSDRLTDTQYF.

This chain uses TRBV5-5 with TRBJ2-7; TCRdb's D call of TRBD2 is untestable without DNA. The germline V gene encodes CDR1 SGHKS and CDR2 YYEKEE (reference sequence). The CDR3 totals 16 residues. CDR3 amino acids: CASSLLLAGGTYEQYF.

The rearrangement links TRBV5-1 to TRBJ1-4. This CDR3 region has 14 residues. Germline lookup yields CDR1 SGHRS and CDR2 YFSETQ. CDR3 residues: CASSSGQGGEKLFF.

The CDR3 protein is CASRSGGKETQYF. The chain carries TRBV19 and TRBJ2-5; TCRdb's D call of TRBD2 is untestable without DNA. This CDR3 contains 13 residues. Germline values: CDR1 LNHDA, CDR2 SQIVND (reference sequence).

The V and J genes are TRBV4-2 and TRBJ2-7; the TCRdb D gene call, TRBD1, has no DNA to confirm it. CDR3 length: 15 amino acids. The germline V gene has CDR1 LGHNA and CDR2 YNFKEQ. The CDR3 is CASSLGVTSSYEQYF.

The chain carries TRBV7-9 and TRBJ1-1; TCRdb indicates TRBD1, and absent DNA this call remains unverified. The germline V gene encodes CDR1 SEHNR and CDR2 FQNEAQ (reference sequence). This CDR3 region has 16 residues. CDR3 region: CASSSPGGVGNTEAFF.

This rearrangement joins TRBV5-1 to TRBJ1-3. Germline assignment: CDR1 SGHRS and CDR2 YFSETQ. The CDR3 loop spans 15 amino acids. The CDR3 is CASSLAATPGNTIYF.

The chain's CDR3 is CASSLQWTGSYEQYF. This chain uses TRBV5-1 with TRBJ2-7; TCRdb lists TRBD1, though no DNA is available to test this call. The CDR3 has 15 amino acids. Per germline, CDR1 SGHRS and CDR2 YFSETQ.